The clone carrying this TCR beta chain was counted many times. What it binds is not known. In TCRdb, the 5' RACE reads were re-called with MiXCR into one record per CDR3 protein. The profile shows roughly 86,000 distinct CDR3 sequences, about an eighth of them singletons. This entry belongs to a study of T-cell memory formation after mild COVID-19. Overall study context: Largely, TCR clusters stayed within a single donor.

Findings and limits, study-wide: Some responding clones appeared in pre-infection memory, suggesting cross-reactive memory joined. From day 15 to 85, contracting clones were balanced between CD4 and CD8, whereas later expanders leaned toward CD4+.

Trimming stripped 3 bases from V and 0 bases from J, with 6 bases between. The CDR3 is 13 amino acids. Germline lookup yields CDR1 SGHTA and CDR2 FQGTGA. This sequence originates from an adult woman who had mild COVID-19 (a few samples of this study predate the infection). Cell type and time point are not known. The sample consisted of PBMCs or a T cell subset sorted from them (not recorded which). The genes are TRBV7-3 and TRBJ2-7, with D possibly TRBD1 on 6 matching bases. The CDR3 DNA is TGTGCCAGCAGCTTCAGGGGCTCCTACGAGCAGTACTTC. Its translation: CASSFRGSYEQYF.